This passage covers 3 T cell receptor beta chains from one sample sequenced in a study of shared clonotypes between healthy human individuals. Here immunoSEQ multiplex PCR was the method, and the copy in TCRdb shows in-frame clones only, minus some. The table shows about 380,000 clones, with just over 95% occurring only once. Source material: memory CD8+ T cells sorted from blood. Subset in this sample: CD45RO+ cells pooled with CCR7-negative TemRA cells. The receptors come from a man aged 25-45 years in good health.

The genes are TRBV5-4 and TRBJ2-7, with D hard to call. The V gene lost 1 base and the J gene lost 3 bases, with 14 bases spanning the gap. This CDR3 is 15 amino acids long. In germline, CDR1 is SGHNT, CDR2 YYREEE (reference sequence). The CDR3 nucleotides are TGTGCCAGCAGCTTGACGGACGGGTATAACTACGAGCAGTACTTC. It codes for CASSLTDGYNYEQYF. The whole variable domain, remainder taken from reference TRBV5-4 and TRBJ2-7, is ETGVTQSPTHLIKTRGQQVTLRCSSQSGHNTVSWYQQALGQGPQFIFQYYREEENGRGNFPPRFSGLQFPNYSSELNVNALELDDSALYLCASSLTDGYNYEQYFGPGTRLTVT.

This rearrangement joins TRBV5-1 to TRBJ2-5; 12 nucleotides align to TRBD2. This CDR3 contains 16 residues. V was pared by 4 bases and J by 1 base, with 5 bases of the junction left unmatched. CDR1 is SGHRS, CDR2 YFSETQ, per germline. The CDR3, as DNA: TGCGCCAGCAGCACCGGGACTAGCGGGCTCCAAGAGACCCAGTACTTC. Its translation is CASSTGTSGLQETQYF.

The chain carries TRBV7-8 and TRBJ2-5, with 7 positions matching TRBD1. This CDR3 contains 14 residues. Unmatched junction bases numbered 11, after V lost 2 bases and J lost 11 bases. CDR1 SGHVS and CDR2 FQNEAQ come from the germline V gene. CDR3 nucleotide sequence: TGTGCCAGCAGCTTATTGCAGGGGGTGTGGGAGCAGTACTTC. This translates into CASSLLQGVWEQYF.